This T cell receptor beta chain was obtained from a study of T cell changes during pregnancy in multiple sclerosis. Some clones are missing from TCRdb's copy, which holds only in-frame ones; the method was immunoSEQ multiplex PCR. In the table there are around 73,000 clones, approximately 92% of which are singletons. Germline trimming cut 5 bases from V and 0 bases from J; bases unmatched to any gene: 4. The length of the CDR3 is 15 residues. The V gene's germline CDR1 is LGHNA and CDR2 YSLEER. The gene calls are TRBV4-3 and TRBJ2-1, with 7 positions matching TRBD2. Sequenced here: peripheral blood, sampled in the third trimester of pregnancy. The source of this sequence is a female donor in good health, enrolled as a control in a pregnancy study. CDR3 protein: CASSERTSSYNEQFF. The CDR3 DNA reads as TGCGCCAGCAGCGAGCGGACTAGCTCCTACAATGAGCAGTTCTTC.